This TCR beta chain comes out of a study of blood T cell repertoires in COVID-19. Turning to the study itself: The samples span acute and convalescent COVID-19 from the United States, Italy and Spain. T cells, B-cell-depleted T cells, or PBMCs supplied cDNA or gDNA.

V lost 1 base, J lost 4 bases, and 15 bases stayed unmatched. This CDR3 is 20 amino acids long. CDR1 is MNHEY and CDR2 is SMNVEV in the germline V gene (reference sequence). Seattle enrolled patients during active infection and tracked them longitudinally. Original methodology: Amplification with reference gene primers provided the estimates of nucleated cell counts. TCRdb's table, derived via immunoSEQ multiplex PCR, lists solely in-frame clones and lacks some. The V and J calls and clone size are taken from that table; D and trimming were inferred from the DNA. Seen here are roughly 260,000 clones, 91% observed once, and the top ten hold approximately 2.5%.

This sequence was found in a young adult with COVID-19, enrolled during active disease. Sequenced: peripheral blood. The gene calls are TRBV27 and TRBJ2-6, with 8 bases identical to TRBD2. The CDR3 loop is CASSLYPPLSGGAGANVLTF. CDR3 DNA sequence: TGTGCCAGCAGTTTATATCCCCCACTATCGGGGGGGGCGGGGGCCAACGTCCTGACTTTC.